Shown below are 5 T cell receptor beta chains from a single sample sequenced in a study of blood T cell repertoires in COVID-19 (dated by TCRdb to 2020 to 2021). The protocol used for the library was the immunoSEQ multiplex PCR assay. Not all clones reach the TCRdb copy of this immuneACCESS table, which keeps in-frame sequences only. Checked studies attribute under half of the gap to unresolved V genes and leave the rest unexplained. This sample has about 270,000 clones in its table, and nearly 90% of those were observed once. The ten largest clonotypes hold 1.9% of the sample. The sequencing input was PBMCs or T cells enriched from blood (not recorded which). The origin of the receptors is an older woman who had recovered from COVID-19.

This rearrangement joins TRBV7-9 to TRBJ2-2; 11 positions agree with TRBD2. With V trimmed by 7 bases and J by 0 bases, 13 bases remained unmatched. The CDR3 covers 19 residues. Germline CDR1 and CDR2: SEHNR and FQNEAQ (reference sequence). This chain's CDR3 is CASTQGVLAGGPNTGELFF. The CDR3 coding sequence is TGTGCCAGCACCCAAGGGGTCCTAGCGGGGGGTCCGAACACCGGGGAGCTGTTTTTT.

The chain has TRBV19 and TRBJ2-3; D gene uncertain. The CDR3 consists of 14 residues. The V and J ends lost 1 base and 4 bases respectively, with 9 bases between them. Germline V gene sequence: CDR1 LNHDA, CDR2 SQIVND (reference sequence). The CDR3 here is CASSIVSVPDTQYF. CDR3 sequence (DNA): TGTGCCAGTAGTATAGTTAGTGTCCCAGATACGCAGTATTTT.

The chain recombines TRBV29-1 with TRBJ1-2; a weak D match, TRBD1 (6 bases). V was pared by 7 bases and J by 0 bases, with 12 bases between. The CDR3 has 13 residues. CDR1 and CDR2 (germline): SQVTM, ANQGSEA. CDR3 DNA: TGCAGCGCGCGGGACACTGCTAACTATGGCTACACCTTC. Translation: CSARDTANYGYTF.

The J gene is TRBJ1-1, the V gene TRBV5-5; D ambiguous. This CDR3 has 15 amino acids. V was clipped by 0 bases and J by 7 bases, with 16 bases between them. Germline V gene sequence: CDR1 SGHKS, CDR2 YYEKEE (reference sequence). The DNA of the CDR3 is TGTGCCAGCAGCTTGGACAACCGCGGGGATAATGAAGCTTTCTTT. Encoded protein: CASSLDNRGDNEAFF.

V and J are TRBV5-1 and TRBJ2-1; TRBD2 matches 11 bases. Trimming took 0 bases from V and 9 from J; bases not matched to a gene: 5. The CDR3 contains 15 residues. CDR1 is SGHRS, CDR2 YFSETQ, per germline. The CDR3 sequence is CASSLVLAGEGEQFF. The CDR3 nucleotides are TGCGCCAGCAGCTTGGTACTAGCGGGAGAGGGTGAGCAGTTCTTC.